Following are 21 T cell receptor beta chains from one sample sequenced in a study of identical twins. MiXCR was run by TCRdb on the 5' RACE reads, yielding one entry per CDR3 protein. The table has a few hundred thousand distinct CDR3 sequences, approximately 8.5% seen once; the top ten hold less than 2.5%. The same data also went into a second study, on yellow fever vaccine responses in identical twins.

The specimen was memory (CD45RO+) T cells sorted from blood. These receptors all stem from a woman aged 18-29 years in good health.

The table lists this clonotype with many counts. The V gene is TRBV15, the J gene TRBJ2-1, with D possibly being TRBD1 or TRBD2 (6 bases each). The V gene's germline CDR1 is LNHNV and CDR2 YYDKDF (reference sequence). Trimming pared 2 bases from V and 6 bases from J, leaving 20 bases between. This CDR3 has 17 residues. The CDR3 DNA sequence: TGTGCCACCAGCAGAAAACCCGGCAGGGGAGGATTCAATGAGCAGTTCTTC. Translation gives CATSRKPGRGGFNEQFF. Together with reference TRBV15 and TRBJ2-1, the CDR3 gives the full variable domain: DAMVIQNPRYQVTQFGKPVTLSCSQTLNHNVMYWYQQKSSQAPKLLFHYYDKDFNNEADTPDNFQSRRPNTSFCFLDIRSPGLGDTAMYLCATSRKPGRGGFNEQFFGPGTRLTVL.

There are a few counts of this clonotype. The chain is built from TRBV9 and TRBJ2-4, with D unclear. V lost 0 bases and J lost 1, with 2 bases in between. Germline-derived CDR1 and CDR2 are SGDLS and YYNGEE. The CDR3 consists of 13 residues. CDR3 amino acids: CASSVGAKNIQYF. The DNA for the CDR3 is TGTGCCAGCAGCGTAGGTGCCAAAAACATTCAGTACTTC.

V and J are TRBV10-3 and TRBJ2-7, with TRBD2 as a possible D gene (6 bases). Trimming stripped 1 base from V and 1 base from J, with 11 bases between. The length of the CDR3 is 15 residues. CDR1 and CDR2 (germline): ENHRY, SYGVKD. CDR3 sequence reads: CAISELLAPSYEQYF. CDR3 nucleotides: TGTGCCATCAGTGAGTTACTAGCTCCGTCCTACGAGCAGTACTTC.

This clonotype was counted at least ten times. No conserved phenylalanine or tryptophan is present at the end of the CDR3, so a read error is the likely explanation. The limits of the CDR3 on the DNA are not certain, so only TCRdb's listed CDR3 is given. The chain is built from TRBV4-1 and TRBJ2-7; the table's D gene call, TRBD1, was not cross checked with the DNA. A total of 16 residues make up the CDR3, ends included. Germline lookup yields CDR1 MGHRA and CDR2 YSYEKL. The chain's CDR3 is CASSQELQKTGDRTLI.

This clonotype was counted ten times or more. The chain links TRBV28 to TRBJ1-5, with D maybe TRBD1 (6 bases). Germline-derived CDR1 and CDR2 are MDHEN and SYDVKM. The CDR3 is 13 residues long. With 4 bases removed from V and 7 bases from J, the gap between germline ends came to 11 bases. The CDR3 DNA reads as TGTGCCAGCAGTTGGAGGGGGGGACAGCCCCAGCATTTT. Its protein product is CASSWRGGQPQHF.

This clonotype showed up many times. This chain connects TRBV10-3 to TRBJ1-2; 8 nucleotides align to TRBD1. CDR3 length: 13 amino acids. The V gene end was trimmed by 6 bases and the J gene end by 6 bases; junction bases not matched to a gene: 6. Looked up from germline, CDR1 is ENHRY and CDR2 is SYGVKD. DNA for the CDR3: TGTGCCATCAGGAAGGACAGGGCGAATGGCTACACCTTC. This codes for CAIRKDRANGYTF.

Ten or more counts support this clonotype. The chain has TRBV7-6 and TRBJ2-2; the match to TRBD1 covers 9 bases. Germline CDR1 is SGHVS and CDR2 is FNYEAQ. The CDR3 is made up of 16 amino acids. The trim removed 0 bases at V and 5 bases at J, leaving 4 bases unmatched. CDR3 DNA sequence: TGTGCCAGCAGCTTAGCTCGGGACAGGGTGACCGGGGAGCTGTTTTTT. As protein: CASSLARDRVTGELFF.

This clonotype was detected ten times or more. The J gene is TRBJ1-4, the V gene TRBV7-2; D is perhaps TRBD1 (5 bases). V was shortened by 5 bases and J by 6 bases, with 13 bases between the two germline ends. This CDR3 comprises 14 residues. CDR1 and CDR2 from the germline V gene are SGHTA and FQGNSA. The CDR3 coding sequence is TGTGCCAGCAGCCGACGAGGAGGGGATGAAAAACTGTTTTTT. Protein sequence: CASSRRGGDEKLFF.

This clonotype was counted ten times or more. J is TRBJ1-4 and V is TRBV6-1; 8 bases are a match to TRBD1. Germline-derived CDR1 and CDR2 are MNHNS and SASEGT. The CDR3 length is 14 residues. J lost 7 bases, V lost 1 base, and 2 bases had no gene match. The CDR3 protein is CASSEGTGSEKLFF. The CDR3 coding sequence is TGTGCCAGCAGTGAAGGGACAGGGAGTGAAAAACTGTTTTTT.

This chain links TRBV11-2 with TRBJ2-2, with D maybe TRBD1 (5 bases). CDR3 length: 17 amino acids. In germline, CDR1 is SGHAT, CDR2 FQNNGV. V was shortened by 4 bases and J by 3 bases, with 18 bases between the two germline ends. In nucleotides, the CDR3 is TGTGCCAGCAGCTCCCTAAGGGGCAGAAATTACACCGGGGAGCTGTTTTTT. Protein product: CASSSLRGRNYTGELFF.

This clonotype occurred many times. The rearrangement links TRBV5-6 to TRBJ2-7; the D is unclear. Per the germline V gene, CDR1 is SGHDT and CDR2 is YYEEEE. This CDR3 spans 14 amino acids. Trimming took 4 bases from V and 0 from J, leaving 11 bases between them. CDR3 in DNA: TGTGCCAGCAGCCCACGAAGGACCTCCTACGAGCAGTACTTC. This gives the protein CASSPRRTSYEQYF.

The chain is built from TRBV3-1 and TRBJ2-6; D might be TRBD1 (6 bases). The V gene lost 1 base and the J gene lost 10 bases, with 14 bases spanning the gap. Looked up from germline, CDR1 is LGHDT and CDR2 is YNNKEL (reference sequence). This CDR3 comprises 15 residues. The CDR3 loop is CASSQAPQGKNVLTF. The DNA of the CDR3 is TGTGCCAGCAGCCAAGCACCACAGGGTAAGAACGTCCTGACTTTC.

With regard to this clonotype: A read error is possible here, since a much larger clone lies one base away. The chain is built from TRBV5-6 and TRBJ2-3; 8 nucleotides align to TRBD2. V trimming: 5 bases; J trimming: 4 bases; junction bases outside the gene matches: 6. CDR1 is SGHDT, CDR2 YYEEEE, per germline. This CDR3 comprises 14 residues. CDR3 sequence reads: CASSTGTSADTQYF. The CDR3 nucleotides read TGTGCCAGCAGTACCGGGACTAGTGCAGATACGCAGTATTTT.

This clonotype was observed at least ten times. The CDR3 coding sequence is TGTGCCAGCGCCGGTTGGGGGACATACAATGAGCAGTTCTTC. Its translation is CASAGWGTYNEQFF. The chain joins TRBV5-5 to TRBJ2-1; possible D gene TRBD1, 6 bases. The V end was cut by 7 bases, the J end by 4 bases, with 15 bases between. Germline lookup yields CDR1 SGHKS and CDR2 YYEKEE (reference sequence). The CDR3 length is 14 residues.

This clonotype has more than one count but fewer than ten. The CDR3 is CASSPSGTTGELFF. CDR3 bases: TGTGCCAGCAGTCCTAGCGGGACCACCGGGGAGCTGTTTTTT. The chain joins TRBV7-7 to TRBJ2-2, with 9 bases aligning to TRBD2. J gave up 4 bases and V 6 bases, and 3 bases lay outside the gene matches. The germline V gene encodes CDR1 SSHAT and CDR2 FNYEAQ (reference sequence). The CDR3 is 14 residues long.

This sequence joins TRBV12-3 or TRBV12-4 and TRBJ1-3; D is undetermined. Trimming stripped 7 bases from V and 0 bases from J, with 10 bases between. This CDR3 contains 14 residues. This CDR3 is CASTGWGSGNTIYF. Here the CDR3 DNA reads TGTGCCAGCACCGGGTGGGGCTCTGGAAACACCATATATTTT.

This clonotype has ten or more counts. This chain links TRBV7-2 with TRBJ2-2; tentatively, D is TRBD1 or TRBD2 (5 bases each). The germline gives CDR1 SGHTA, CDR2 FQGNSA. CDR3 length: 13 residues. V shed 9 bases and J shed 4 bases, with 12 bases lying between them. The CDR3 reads CARGDLVTGELFF. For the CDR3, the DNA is TGTGCCAGGGGGGACCTCGTCACCGGGGAGCTGTTTTTT.

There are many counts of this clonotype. CDR3 loop: CASSQESPLAVSYNEQFF. In DNA form, the CDR3 reads TGCGCCAGCAGCCAAGAATCACCGCTAGCGGTATCCTACAATGAGCAGTTCTTC. This sequence joins TRBV4-1 and TRBJ2-1; 7 nucleotides match TRBD2. The CDR3 is made up of 18 amino acids. V shed 0 bases and J 1 base; nucleotides not matched to a gene: 9. Germline V gene sequence: CDR1 MGHRA, CDR2 YSYEKL.

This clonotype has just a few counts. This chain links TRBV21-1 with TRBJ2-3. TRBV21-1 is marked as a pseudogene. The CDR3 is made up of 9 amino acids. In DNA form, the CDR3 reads TGTGCCAGTACAGATACGCAGTATTTT. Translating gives CASTDTQYF.

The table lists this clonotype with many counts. CDR3 protein: CASRGQSNTEAFF. The CDR3 DNA reads as TGTGCCAGCAGAGGACAGTCGAACACTGAAGCTTTCTTT. V is TRBV5-5 and J is TRBJ1-1; a weak D match, TRBD1 (6 bases). The CDR3 consists of 13 residues. The germline V gene encodes CDR1 SGHKS and CDR2 YYEKEE (reference sequence). The V end lost 5 bases, the J end lost 1 base, and 9 bases lay between the germline ends.

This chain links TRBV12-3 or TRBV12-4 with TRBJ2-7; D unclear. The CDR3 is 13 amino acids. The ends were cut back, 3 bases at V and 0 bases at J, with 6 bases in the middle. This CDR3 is CASSLVLSYEQYF. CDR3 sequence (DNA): TGTGCCAGCAGTTTGGTCCTCTCCTACGAGCAGTACTTC.